Below, 23 T cell receptor beta chains from the same sample are listed, as sequenced in a study of cytomegalovirus exposure and HLA in healthy donors. This PCR relied on a set of 60 Vbeta primers and 13 Jbeta primers. The table came from immunoSEQ multiplex PCR; TCRdb's copy has only in-frame clones and leaves some out. The sample lists approximately 190,000 clones, about 77% occurring once. Sequenced input: PBMCs. These receptors all stem from a woman aged 30 to 39 in good health and CMV-seropositive.

The rearrangement uses TRBV7-2 and TRBJ1-3; TRBD1 matches 7 bases. CDR1 and CDR2 (germline): SGHTA, FQGNSA. The CDR3 loop spans 16 amino acids. The ends lost 5 bases at V and 4 bases at J; junction bases unmatched: 11. CDR3 loop: CASSRQPGGGGNTIYF. The CDR3 region has the DNA TGTGCCAGCAGCCGCCAGCCAGGGGGTGGGGGAAACACCATATATTTT. The variable domain in full, completed from reference TRBV7-2 and TRBJ1-3, reads GAGVSQSPSNKVTEKGKDVELRCDPISGHTALYWYRQSLGQGLEFLIYFQGNSAPDKSGLPSDRFSAERTGGSVSTLTIQRTQQEDSAVYLCASSRQPGGGGNTIYFGEGSWLTVV.

This clone was detected once. The chain employs TRBV28 and TRBJ1-3; D gene ambiguous. CDR1 is MDHEN and CDR2 is SYDVKM in the germline V gene. Trimming took off 3 bases at V and 0 bases at J, with 6 bases between the two ends. The CDR3 loop spans 14 amino acids. The CDR3 bases are TGTGCCAGCAGTTTCAGAAACTCTGGAAACACCATATATTTT. Its protein product is CASSFRNSGNTIYF.

The CDR3 region is CASSLSPGSSYEQYF. The CDR3 DNA follows: TGTGCCAGCAGCTTAAGTCCGGGTTCATCCTACGAGCAGTACTTC. The rearrangement uses TRBV7-3 and TRBJ2-7; D uncertain. V lost 1 base and J 1 base, leaving 11 bases between the germline ends. This CDR3 region has 15 residues. Germline V gene lookup returns CDR1 SGHTA and CDR2 FQGTGA.

The CDR3 spells CASSLFWAGGSEQYF. The CDR3 region has the DNA TGTGCCAGCAGCTTATTTTGGGCGGGGGGCTCCGAGCAGTACTTC. The V call is TRBV11-2, the J call TRBJ2-7, with 8 bases that match TRBD2. The CDR3 loop spans 15 amino acids. The J segment lost 6 bases and the V segment lost 2 bases, leaving 9 bases of the junction unmatched. Germline lookup yields CDR1 SGHAT and CDR2 FQNNGV.

This clone was picked up a small number of times. This chain uses TRBV7-3 with TRBJ2-1, with TRBD2 as a possible D gene (7 bases). The CDR3 is made up of 16 amino acids. The germline CDR1 and CDR2 sequences are SGHTA and FQGTGA. The ends were cut back, 3 bases at V and 7 bases at J, with 19 bases in the middle. The CDR3 loop reads CASSFVGGGLRNEQFF. The CDR3 region has the DNA TGTGCCAGCAGCTTTGTGGGAGGGGGGCTCAGGAATGAGCAGTTCTTC. Using reference TRBV7-3 and TRBJ2-1 for the parts outside the CDR3, the full variable domain is GAGVSQTPSNKVTEKGKYVELRCDPISGHTALYWYRQSLGQGPEFLIYFQGTGAADDSGLPNDRFFAVRPEGSVSTLKIQRTERGDSAVYLCASSFVGGGLRNEQFFGPGTRLTVL.

This chain links TRBV4-1 with TRBJ1-4, with TRBD1 as a possible D gene (6 bases). Germline assignment: CDR1 MGHRA and CDR2 YSYEKL. The CDR3 consists of 17 residues. V lost 1 base and J lost 0, with 12 bases in between. In nucleotides, the CDR3 is TGCGCCAGCAGCCAAGTAGCACAGGGCCCAACTAATGAAAAACTGTTTTTT. This codes for CASSQVAQGPTNEKLFF.

In this sample, this clone turned up once. The chain recombines TRBV9 with TRBJ2-5; TRBD1 matches 8 bases. CDR1 SGDLS and CDR2 YYNGEE come from the germline V gene. The CDR3 runs 14 residues. With 3 bases clipped from V and 5 bases from J, the junction kept 6 bases outside the gene matches. The CDR3 region has the DNA TGTGCCAGCAGCGGGACAGGGAATATCGAGACCCAGTACTTC. This gives the protein CASSGTGNIETQYF. Based on the CDR3 plus reference TRBV9 and TRBJ2-5, the full variable domain is DSGVTQTPKHLITATGQRVTLRCSPRSGDLSVYWYQQSLDQGLQFLIQYYNGEERAKGNILERFSAQQFPDLHSELNLSSLELGDSALYFCASSGTGNIETQYFGPGTRLLVL.

This rearrangement joins TRBV5-1 to TRBJ1-2; 9 bases fit TRBD1. Germline V gene lookup returns CDR1 SGHRS and CDR2 YFSETQ. There are 16 residues in the CDR3. V was clipped by 3 bases and J by 4 bases; unmatched bases: 10. CDR3 DNA: TGCGCCAGCAGCTCGACTCCGGGACAGGGAGGCTATGGCTACACCTTC. Protein product: CASSSTPGQGGYGYTF.

This rearrangement joins TRBV4-1 to TRBJ1-5, with D perhaps TRBD1 (5 bases). The V and J ends lost 3 bases and 6 bases respectively, with 18 bases between them. The CDR3 is made up of 16 amino acids. Germline CDR1 is MGHRA and CDR2 is YSYEKL. The CDR3 DNA is TGCGCCAGCAGCCAGGACGCCGCCCCGGGGGTTCAGCCCCAGCATTTT. Translation: CASSQDAAPGVQPQHF.

The V gene is TRBV28, the J gene TRBJ2-3, with 10 bases matching TRBD2. Germline loops: CDR1 MDHEN, CDR2 SYDVKM. This CDR3 comprises 17 residues. The V segment lost 5 bases and the J segment 1 base; nucleotides outside the gene matches: 9. DNA for the CDR3: TGTGCCAGCAGTCTAACCCTCGGGACTAGCGGCACAGATACGCAGTATTTT. This codes for CASSLTLGTSGTDTQYF. Using reference TRBV28 and TRBJ2-3 for the parts outside the CDR3, the full variable domain is DVKVTQSSRYLVKRTGEKVFLECVQDMDHENMFWYRQDPGLGLRLIYFSYDVKMKEKGDIPEGYSVSREKKERFSLILESASTNQTSMYLCASSLTLGTSGTDTQYFGPGTRLTVL.

This sequence joins TRBV28 and TRBJ2-1; 9 bases agree with TRBD2. Germline V gene sequence: CDR1 MDHEN, CDR2 SYDVKM. This CDR3 spans 15 amino acids. Losses at the gene ends were 3 bases for V and 4 bases for J; bases not matched to a gene: 4. This chain's CDR3 is CASSFLAGKYNEQFF. The CDR3 nucleotides are TGTGCCAGCAGTTTTCTAGCGGGAAAGTACAATGAGCAGTTCTTC.

The J gene is TRBJ2-7, the V gene TRBV11-2, with TRBD2 identical over 11 bases. In germline, CDR1 is SGHAT, CDR2 FQNNGV. The V and J ends lost 5 bases and 7 bases, in that order; junction bases with no gene match: 10. This CDR3 contains 15 residues. The chain's CDR3 is CASSGGGLAVREQYF. The CDR3 region has the DNA TGTGCCAGCAGCGGCGGGGGACTAGCGGTGAGGGAGCAGTACTTC.

The gene calls are TRBV19 and TRBJ2-6; 8 nucleotides line up with TRBD1. J gave up 1 base and V 0 bases, and 8 bases lay outside the gene matches. The CDR3 sequence is 19 residues long. The germline V gene has CDR1 LNHDA and CDR2 SQIVND (reference sequence). CDR3 DNA sequence: TGTGCCAGTAGTATAGATTCATGGACAGGGACTTCTGGGGCCAACGTCCTGACTTTC. Translating gives CASSIDSWTGTSGANVLTF.

The J gene is TRBJ2-1, the V gene TRBV7-8; 9 nucleotides match TRBD2. Trimming at V came to 2 bases and at J to 8 bases, leaving 7 bases not matched to a gene. Per the germline V gene, CDR1 is SGHVS and CDR2 is FQNEAQ. The CDR3 is 15 residues long. CDR3 sequence: CASSLLSGRLDEQFF. The CDR3 region has the DNA TGTGCCAGCAGCTTACTGAGCGGGAGGTTGGATGAGCAGTTCTTC.

A note on this clone: This same CDR3 is encoded by further DNA sequences in the sample. This sequence joins TRBV28 and TRBJ1-5; D not resolved. V lost 3 bases, J lost 1 base, and 10 bases lay in between. The CDR3 runs to 15 residues. Looked up from germline, CDR1 is MDHEN and CDR2 is SYDVKM. The CDR3 loop is CASSFGGLSNQPQHF. In nucleotides, the CDR3 is TGTGCCAGCAGTTTCGGCGGCCTGAGCAATCAGCCCCAGCATTTT.

This clone was seen only a few times. The chain links TRBV7-8 to TRBJ1-1, with 10 positions matching TRBD1. This CDR3 has 16 amino acids. Germline CDR1 reads SGHVS; CDR2 reads FQNEAQ. Germline trimming cut 5 bases from V and 5 bases from J; bases unmatched to any gene: 11. The CDR3 DNA is TGTGCCAGCAGCCCTCATCGACAGGGGGCTCGGACTGAAGCTTTCTTT. It translates to CASSPHRQGARTEAFF.

This clone has a handful of counts. The chain joins TRBV28 to TRBJ1-4, with 7 bases that match TRBD1. CDR3 length: 14 amino acids. Trimming took 4 bases from V and 7 from J; bases not matched to a gene: 6. Germline CDR1 is MDHEN and CDR2 is SYDVKM. The DNA of the CDR3 is TGTGCCAGCAGTTATATAGGGGGCAGTGAAAAACTGTTTTTT. This codes for CASSYIGGSEKLFF.

The chain joins TRBV5-1 to TRBJ2-2, with 7 bases identical to TRBD2. Germline V gene sequence: CDR1 SGHRS, CDR2 YFSETQ. The CDR3 length is 16 residues. V shed 7 bases and J 1 base; nucleotides not matched to a gene: 10. The CDR3, as DNA: TGCGCCAGCGGCCCCCACCTAGCGGAGAACACCGGGGAGCTGTTTTTT. As protein: CASGPHLAENTGELFF.

The V call is TRBV18, the J call TRBJ2-1, with 11 bases fitting TRBD1. Trimming took 6 bases from V and 4 from J; bases not matched to a gene: 8. Germline lookup yields CDR1 KGHSH and CDR2 LQKENI. This CDR3 is 16 amino acids long. The CDR3 DNA reads TGTGCCAGCTCGCTGACCGGGACAGGGGGGTACAATGAGCAGTTCTTC. It codes for CASSLTGTGGYNEQFF.

The chain joins TRBV19 to TRBJ2-1, with D perhaps matching TRBD2 (5 bases). V dropped 6 bases and J dropped 8 bases, with 14 bases sitting between them. Germline V gene data show CDR1 as LNHDA and CDR2 as SQIVND (reference sequence). The CDR3 extends over 13 amino acids. CDR3 region: CASRRGIGDEQFF. CDR3 coding DNA: TGTGCCAGTAGGCGAGGGATCGGCGATGAGCAGTTCTTC.

This chain links TRBV5-6 with TRBJ2-2; 9 positions match TRBD1. Germline V gene data show CDR1 as SGHDT and CDR2 as YYEEEE. J lost 6 bases, V lost 3 bases, and 0 bases had no gene match. This CDR3 has 13 amino acids. In DNA, the CDR3 is TGTGCCAGCAGCTGGACAGGGGCCGGGGAGCTGTTTTTT. Protein sequence: CASSWTGAGELFF. The complete variable domain, with remaining parts taken from reference TRBV5-6 and TRBJ2-2, reads DAGVTQSPTHLIKTRGQQVTLRCSPKSGHDTVSWYQQALGQGPQFIFQYYEEEERQRGNFPDRFSGHQFPNYSSELNVNALLLGDSALYLCASSWTGAGELFFGEGSRLTVL.

The chain carries TRBV12-1 and TRBJ2-2; the DNA was not used to check the table's D call, TRBD2. TRBV12-1 is a listed pseudogene. This CDR3 is built from 17 residues. CDR3: CASTPKARTIRTGELFF. Written as DNA, the CDR3 is TGTGCCAGCACTCCAAAGGCCCGGACTATTCGGACCGGGGAGCTGTTTTTT.

The chain recombines TRBV7-9 with TRBJ2-2; 9 positions match TRBD2. CDR3 length equals 14 residues. V shed 1 base and J 11 bases; nucleotides not matched to a gene: 5. The germline CDR1 and CDR2 sequences are SEHNR and FQNEAQ (reference sequence). The CDR3 DNA follows: TGTGCCAGCAGCTTAGGGGTTAGCGGGAGTGAGCTGTTTTTT. It specifies CASSLGVSGSELFF.